Listed below are T cell receptor beta chains from one sample, sequenced in a study of T-cell reconstitution after alpha-beta-depleted transplantation in children. TCRdb re-called the PCR reads through MiXCR, storing one row per CDR3 protein. The data contain hundreds of thousands of distinct CDR3 sequences, roughly a tenth of them singletons. This specimen was PBMCs, taken before TCRalphabeta/CD19-depleted stem cell transplant. The receptor source for this set is a child aged 2-15 years with inherited bone marrow failure, due to receive a stem cell transplant. Both conserved end residues are part of each CDR3. The listing skips clone size in some rows; elsewhere it reads once, few, many or a size class.

>TRBV7-8|many
CASSLGPGLAGGRNEQFF
>TRBV5-1|many
CASSVRDGGREQYF
>TRBV19|NA
CASSIQGRTEAFF
>TRBV28|many
CASYDRGTYEQYF
>TRBV7-9|few
CASSPRGGPGELFF
>TRBV5-1|many
CASSSHSGRGYNEQFF
>TRBV13|many
CASSIGSDTQYF
>TRBV30|many
CAWAGDRRLQQYF
>TRBV29-1|many
CSVEDVYHEQFF
>TRBV27|many
CASSLLLGHNSPLHF
>TRBV28|many
CASSPRDRARLQLSNTEAFF
>TRBV4-2|many
CASSQDRRGQSSYNEQFF
>TRBV10-3|NA
CAISGIARVSTDTQYF
>TRBV21-1|NA
CASSPKGYQPQHF
>TRBV19|NA
CASSPHAVETQYF
>TRBV7-9|many
CASSLSYPFGGNTGELFF
>TRBV27|many
CASSLTPRSYEQYF
>TRBV28|many
CASSLFSGAGNTIYF
>TRBV21-1|many
CAMGVKDEQYF
>TRBV5-1|few
CASSSRDRESEQYF
>TRBV5-1|many
CASSFDRASGRVNNEQFF
>TRBV28|few
CASSLGTPLTNYGYTF
>TRBV27|few
CASSLRRDYYEQYF
>TRBV19|NA
CASRGTAVVNTGELFF
>TRBV5-1|many
CASRWAQETQYF
>TRBV7-9|NA
CASSPKTSTHNEQFF
>TRBV5-1|many
CASSLKSSGNTIYF
>TRBV14|many
CASSHLGVELFF
>TRBV20-1|many
CSAPSGPDYNEQFF
>TRBV4-3|many
CASSQTAGGSYEQYF
>TRBV12-3/TRBV12-4|many
CASSMSGEPGELFF
>TRBV7-7|few
CASSPSGTSGRYAYNEQFF
>TRBV6-5|many
CASSYSMANVGTEAFF
>TRBV7-9|few
CASSLAVGSGPQETQYF
>TRBV19|many
CASTPRGGSSGNTIYF
>TRBV20-1|NA
CSALSGSGYEQYF
>TRBV6-5|NA
CASSYMTSAQETQYF
>TRBV5-1|many
CASSLVDSRNQPQHF
>TRBV4-3|many
CASRPTGPTGELFF
>TRBV7-8|NA
CASSFLTSGRAKETQYF
>TRBV28|few
CASSLWMSYNSPLHF
>TRBV19|NA
CASIRGPYYEQYF
>TRBV30|few
CAWSVSMLGLAGGHPNEQYF